Listed here are 28 T cell receptor beta chains from one sample, sequenced in a study of breast tumors, draining lymph nodes, adjacent tissues. Samples came from axillary lymph nodes draining the breast cancer. TCRdb re-analysed the multiplex PCR reads in MiXCR, keeping a single row per CDR3 protein. The table records some 250,000 distinct CDR3 sequences, under 35% of them present only once. Sequencing was performed on axillary lymph node tissue. These receptors all come from a female donor with breast cancer. Some clones in this sample may be carry-over from other donors' samples.

This clonotype occurred many times. One base away lies a much larger clone, so this may be a sequencing read error. The chain joins TRBV7-2 to TRBJ1-3, with no clear D. This CDR3 region has 17 residues. From germline, CDR1 is SGHTA and CDR2 FQGNSA. The CDR3 is CASSLDSVPSSGNPIYF. As DNA, the CDR3 is TGTGCCAGCAGCTTAGACAGCGTTCCAAGCTCTGGAAACCCCATATATTTT.

This clonotype was found many times. The V and J genes are TRBV20-1 and TRBJ2-1; 7 bases line up with TRBD2. After removal of 6 bases from V and 5 bases from J, the junction contained 13 bases not matched to a gene. Germline V gene sequence: CDR1 DFQATT, CDR2 SNEGSKA (reference sequence). The CDR3 runs 15 residues. The CDR3 protein is CSAGSGREFDNEQFF. As DNA, the CDR3 is TGCAGTGCCGGGTCGGGGCGGGAGTTCGACAATGAGCAGTTCTTC.

This clonotype was seen more than once but under ten times. The chain uses TRBV5-1 and TRBJ1-3; TRBD1 might be the D (5 bases). Germline CDR1 and CDR2: SGHRS and YFSETQ. This CDR3 contains 16 residues. With 4 bases removed from V and 0 bases from J, the gap between germline ends came to 14 bases. The CDR3 nucleotides read TGCGCCAGCAGCCCCGGGGCCATAAGCTCTGGAAACACCATATATTTT. Translated, it gives CASSPGAISSGNTIYF. Full variable domain (remainder filled in from reference TRBV5-1 and TRBJ1-3): KAGVTQTPRYLIKTRGQQVTLSCSPISGHRSVSWYQQTPGQGLQFLFEYFSETQRNKGNFPGRFSGRQFSNSRSEMNVSTLELGDSALYLCASSPGAISSGNTIYFGEGSWLTVV.

The sample holds many counts of this clonotype. J is TRBJ1-4 and V is TRBV18; TRBD1 matches at 8 bases. Germline trimming cut 4 bases from V and 1 base from J; bases unmatched to any gene: 2. This CDR3 region has 15 residues. Germline values: CDR1 KGHSH, CDR2 LQKENI. CDR3 bases: TGTGCCAGCTCACGACAGGGGCGAACTAATGAAAAACTGTTTTTT. It encodes CASSRQGRTNEKLFF.

This chain links TRBV20-1 with TRBJ2-3, with 12 bases matching TRBD2. V was pared by 6 bases and J by 4 bases, with 14 bases of the junction left unmatched. The CDR3 totals 17 residues. Germline V gives CDR1 DFQATT, CDR2 SNEGSKA (reference sequence). CDR3 bases: TGCAGTGCCCAGACTAGCGGGGGACAACCGGGAGCAGATACGCAGTATTTT. This encodes CSAQTSGGQPGADTQYF.

This clonotype was recorded at least ten times. This chain joins TRBV19 and TRBJ2-3; D uncertain. Germline CDR1 reads LNHDA; CDR2 reads SQIVND (reference sequence). Trimming left V 3 bases short and J 4 bases short, with 5 bases between. This CDR3 is built from 12 residues. In DNA, the CDR3 is TGTGCCAGTAGTATCCCCCCAGATACGCAGTATTTT. It yields the protein CASSIPPDTQYF.

This clonotype was recorded at least ten times. The V and J genes are TRBV6-4 and TRBJ1-2, with 7 bases fitting TRBD1. CDR3 length: 14 amino acids. Trimming removed 6 bases from V and 4 bases from J; junction bases left unmatched: 8. The germline gives CDR1 MRHNA, CDR2 SNTAGT. This chain's CDR3 is CASRATGMSYGYTF. CDR3 coding DNA: TGTGCCAGCAGGGCGACAGGGATGAGCTATGGCTACACCTTC.

This clonotype showed up just a few times. This chain connects TRBV12-3 or TRBV12-4 to TRBJ2-2; weak D call: TRBD1 (6 bases). The CDR3 totals 16 residues. The V end was cut by 1 base, the J end by 6 bases, with 15 bases between. For the CDR3, the DNA is TGTGCCAGCAGTTTAGTGGATACAGGGCGTCCCGGGGAGCTGTTTTTT. Protein product: CASSLVDTGRPGELFF.

In this sample, this clonotype turned up many times. The rearrangement uses TRBV2 and TRBJ2-5, with TRBD2 matching over 11 bases. Unmatched junction bases numbered 2, after V lost 3 bases and J lost 5 bases. In germline, CDR1 is SNHLY, CDR2 FYNNEI. CDR3 length: 14 amino acids. The CDR3, as DNA: TGTGCCAGCAGTGAGGCTAGCGGGAGGGAGACCCAGTACTTC. Its translation: CASSEASGRETQYF.

As regards this clonotype: A read error is likely, as this CDR3 ends without the conserved phenylalanine or tryptophan. The V and J genes are TRBV7-3 and TRBJ2-7, with D tentatively TRBD2 (5 bases). Germline values: CDR1 SGHTA, CDR2 FQGTGA. The CDR3 spans 14 residues. Deletions cut 4 bases from V and 6 bases from J, with 16 bases between. The CDR3 reads CASSSSGSSIEQYL. In nucleotides, the CDR3 is TGTGCCAGCAGCTCCTCGGGGTCGAGTATCGAGCAGTACCTC.

This clonotype was found a few times. The CDR3 here is CASSSDPSGAYNEQFF. The DNA for the CDR3 is TGTGCCAGCAGTTCGGATCCTAGCGGGGCCTACAATGAGCAGTTCTTC. The J gene is TRBJ2-1, the V gene TRBV6-2 or TRBV6-3, with 9 bases that match TRBD2. Germline lookup yields CDR1 MNHEY and CDR2 SVGEGT. This CDR3 region has 16 residues. V was clipped by 4 bases and J by 2 bases; unmatched bases: 6.

This clonotype was found many times. The V and J genes are TRBV6-5 and TRBJ2-1; D unclear. There are 17 residues in the CDR3. Germline lookup yields CDR1 MNHEY and CDR2 SVGAGI. Between the trimmed V and J ends, which lost 4 bases and 4 bases, there was a span of 20 bases. The CDR3 coding sequence is TGTGCCAGCAGTTTTGGCCTGGGCGGTACCTCGTACAATGAGCAGTTCTTC. Its protein product is CASSFGLGGTSYNEQFF.

This clonotype was seen repeatedly, ten times or more. A read error may explain this, as a much larger clone is one base away. This chain joins TRBV6-5 and TRBJ1-5, with TRBD1 matching over 7 bases. The CDR3 runs to 16 residues. CDR1 and CDR2 from the germline V gene are MNHEY and SVGAGI. V lost 5 bases, J lost 6 bases, and 13 bases stayed unmatched. The CDR3 loop is CASSPDRTGSGQPQHF. For the CDR3, the DNA is TGTGCCAGCAGTCCAGATAGGACAGGCTCTGGTCAGCCCCAGCATTTT.

The chain has TRBV6-5 and TRBJ1-5; weak D call: TRBD1 (6 bases). The germline V and J ends were trimmed by 5 bases and 2 bases, with 16 bases remaining between them. The CDR3 runs to 16 residues. Germline V gene data show CDR1 as MNHEY and CDR2 as SVGAGI. The CDR3, as DNA: TGTGCCAGCAGTCCCGGGACACGTTGGGGCAATCAGCCCCAGCATTTT. This translates into CASSPGTRWGNQPQHF.

The chain recombines TRBV6-5 with TRBJ2-1, with a possible D match to TRBD2 (5 bases). The germline V and J ends were trimmed by 6 bases and 6 bases, with 15 bases remaining between them. In germline, CDR1 is MNHEY, CDR2 SVGAGI. CDR3 size: 14 residues. The DNA of the CDR3 is TGTGCCAGCAGCAACGGGCGGGTCTTCAATGAGCAGTTCTTC. Translated: CASSNGRVFNEQFF.

There are many counts of this clonotype. The chain carries TRBV14 and TRBJ1-3, with D unclear. CDR1 and CDR2 (germline): SGHDN, FVKESK. The CDR3 has 16 residues. V was cut by 1 base and J by 0 bases, with 10 bases left in between. The CDR3 reads CASSQGTRSSGNTIYF. The CDR3 DNA is TGTGCCAGCAGCCAAGGAACAAGGAGCTCTGGAAACACCATATATTTT.

This clonotype was observed a handful of times. This chain links TRBV18 with TRBJ2-2; TRBD1 aligns across 7 bases. The ends lost 4 bases at V and 1 base at J; junction bases unmatched: 6. This CDR3 has 16 residues. CDR1 and CDR2 from the germline V gene are KGHSH and LQKENI. CDR3 sequence reads: CASSRRQGENTGELFF. The CDR3 DNA reads TGTGCCAGCTCACGAAGACAGGGAGAGAACACCGGGGAGCTGTTTTTT.

For this clonotype: Germline and junction disagree at one end, which may indicate a read error. V and J are TRBV7-9 and TRBJ1-2; possibly TRBD1 for D (5 bases). This CDR3 is built from 16 residues. The V gene's germline CDR1 is SEHNR and CDR2 FQNEAQ (reference sequence). Written as DNA, the CDR3 is TGTGCCAGCAGCTTAGGTGCAGGGAGCTTTAACTATGGCCACACCTTC. Translation gives CASSLGAGSFNYGHTF. Filled out from reference TRBV7-9 and TRBJ1-2, the complete variable domain reads DTGVSQNPRHKITKRGQNVTFRCDPISEHNRLYWYRQTLGQGPEFLTYFQNEAQLEKSRLLSDRFSAERPKGSFSTLEIQRTEQGDSAMYLCASSLGAGSFNYGHTFGSGTRLTVV.

Concerning this clonotype: The CDR3 does not end in the conserved phenylalanine or tryptophan, so this is likely a read error. The J gene is TRBJ1-1, the V gene TRBV7-9; D remains unclear. There are 14 residues in the CDR3. Per germline, CDR1 SEHNR and CDR2 FQNEAQ (reference sequence). Deletions cut 5 bases from V and 4 bases from J, with 14 bases between. For the CDR3, the DNA is TGTGCCAGCAGCATCACGTGGGAGGGCACTGAAGCTTTCGTT. This translates into CASSITWEGTEAFV.

In this sample, this clonotype turned up many times. This chain links TRBV4-3 with TRBJ1-5, with TRBD1 as a possible D gene (6 bases). V shed 0 bases and J shed 6 bases, with 12 bases lying between them. CDR1 and CDR2 from the germline V gene are LGHNA and YSLEER. The CDR3 is 15 amino acids. CDR3 in DNA: TGCGCCAGCAGCCAAGACCGGGGGGCCGGTCAGCCCCAGCATTTT. The encoded protein is CASSQDRGAGQPQHF.

This clonotype was seen ten or more times. CDR3 DNA: TGTGCCAGTAGGGGACAGGGGGGAGAGACCCAGTACTTC. The encoded protein is CASRGQGGETQYF. The chain is built from TRBV19 and TRBJ2-5; 11 bases match TRBD1. Germline assignment: CDR1 LNHDA and CDR2 SQIVND (reference sequence). The CDR3 loop spans 13 amino acids. V shed 6 bases, J shed 4 bases, and the junction held 1 base outside the gene matches.

The sample holds a few counts of this clonotype. J is TRBJ2-5 and V is TRBV5-1; 8 positions match TRBD1. The CDR3 totals 15 residues. After removal of 5 bases from V and 5 bases from J, the junction contained 11 bases not matched to a gene. The germline CDR1 and CDR2 sequences are SGHRS and YFSETQ. The CDR3 bases are TGCGCCAGCAGTGGGGGACGGACAGGGAGGGAGACCCAGTACTTC. This encodes CASSGGRTGRETQYF.

This clonotype has more than one count but fewer than ten. A much bigger clone sits one base away, suggesting this may be a read error. V gene TRBV12-3 or TRBV12-4 combines with J gene TRBJ1-2, with a tentative D call TRBD1 (5 bases). Trimming removed 3 bases from V and 0 bases from J, with 11 bases in between. This CDR3 is 15 amino acids long. The CDR3 loop is CASSFVPGANYGYTF. CDR3 DNA: TGTGCCAGCAGTTTCGTGCCGGGGGCTAACTATGGCTACACCTTC.

This clonotype was found many times. The chain is built from TRBV19 and TRBJ2-1; D gene unclear. Germline loops: CDR1 LNHDA, CDR2 SQIVND (reference sequence). The ends were cut back, 3 bases at V and 3 bases at J, with 9 bases in the middle. The CDR3 length is 14 residues. The CDR3 DNA reads as TGTGCCAGTAGTATGGCGGATATCTACAATGAGCAGTTCTTC. This sequence encodes CASSMADIYNEQFF.

On this clonotype: Possible read error: a much larger clone is one base away. The CDR3 DNA follows: TGTGCCAGCAGCCCCTCGACAGGGCCGTATGGCTACACCTTC. Residues: CASSPSTGPYGYTF. The J gene is TRBJ1-2, the V gene TRBV11-2, with 7 bases aligning to TRBD1. Germline V CDR1 and CDR2: SGHAT, FQNNGV. The CDR3 is 14 residues long. The junction had 8 bases not matched to a gene; V was cut back by 5 bases and J by 5 bases.

CDR3 nucleotides: TGTGCCAGCAGCCCATACTCCGGGACAGGGTCCCTGAATGAGCAGTTCTTC. It yields the protein CASSPYSGTGSLNEQFF. V is TRBV9 and J is TRBJ2-1; 9 nucleotides line up with TRBD1. Germline V gene lookup returns CDR1 SGDLS and CDR2 YYNGEE. The CDR3 extends over 17 amino acids. With V trimmed by 4 bases and J by 7 bases, 15 bases remained unmatched.

This chain joins TRBV7-2 and TRBJ2-1, with 9 bases lining up with TRBD1. CDR1 is SGHTA, CDR2 FQGNSA, per germline. This CDR3 region has 14 residues. V dropped 9 bases and J dropped 8; count of bases not matched to a gene: 11. The chain's CDR3 is CASVPGQGHDEQFF. As DNA, the CDR3 is TGTGCCAGTGTCCCGGGACAGGGTCATGATGAGCAGTTCTTC.

This clonotype came up many times. This sequence joins TRBV5-1 and TRBJ2-3; the match to TRBD2 covers 7 bases. Germline V gene lookup returns CDR1 SGHRS and CDR2 YFSETQ. The CDR3 extends over 15 amino acids. With 4 bases clipped from V and 5 bases from J, the junction kept 10 bases outside the gene matches. The CDR3 sequence is CASSVPAGEGDTQYF. CDR3 DNA sequence: TGCGCCAGCAGCGTACCGGCGGGAGAGGGAGATACGCAGTATTTT.